This entry lists 11 T cell receptor beta chains sequenced from one sample in a study of T cells in localized non-small cell lung cancer. Sequenced by immunoSEQ multiplex PCR; TCRdb stores in-frame clones only, minus some. The sample lists tens of thousands of clones, roughly 89% occurring once. The sample here was peripheral blood, taken before any cancer treatment. The receptor source for this set is a man aged 40-75 years with stage I squamous cell lung carcinoma.

The chain joins TRBV5-1 to TRBJ2-3; tentative D call: TRBD2 (6 bases). The CDR3 consists of 15 residues. Germline loops: CDR1 SGHRS, CDR2 YFSETQ. V gave up 1 base and J gave up 3 bases, with 12 bases separating them. The CDR3 protein is CASSLQLAPTDTQYF. CDR3 nucleotides: TGCGCCAGCAGCTTGCAACTAGCCCCAACAGATACGCAGTATTTT.

The chain is built from TRBV28 and TRBJ2-7; D unresolved. This CDR3 region has 12 residues. The V end was cut by 6 bases, the J end by 2 bases, with 8 bases between. Germline CDR1 reads MDHEN; CDR2 reads SYDVKM. The CDR3, as DNA: TGTGCCAGCAGGAGGACGGCCTACGAGCAGTACTTC. This encodes CASRRTAYEQYF. The full variable domain, its missing parts supplied by reference TRBV28 and TRBJ2-7, is DVKVTQSSRYLVKRTGEKVFLECVQDMDHENMFWYRQDPGLGLRLIYFSYDVKMKEKGDIPEGYSVSREKKERFSLILESASTNQTSMYLCASRRTAYEQYFGPGTRLTVT.

CDR3 nucleotide sequence: TGTGCCAGCAGCTTAGGATCCACAAGCAATCAGCCCCAGCATTTT. Its protein is CASSLGSTSNQPQHF. The chain employs TRBV7-9 and TRBJ1-5; D remains unclear. CDR1 SEHNR and CDR2 FQNEAQ come from the germline V gene (reference sequence). V was cut by 1 base and J by 1 base, with 8 bases left in between. The CDR3 has 15 amino acids.

The CDR3 reads CASSLGTSREETQYF. The CDR3 DNA reads TGTGCCAGCAGCCTCGGGACTTCTAGGGAGGAGACCCAGTACTTC. The J gene is TRBJ2-5, the V gene TRBV28; D might be TRBD2 (6 bases). The length of the CDR3 is 15 residues. Germline-derived CDR1 and CDR2 are MDHEN and SYDVKM. Trimming removed 6 bases at V and 5 bases at J, with 19 bases between.

A remark on this clone: A clone one base away is much larger, so this may be a read error. The gene calls are TRBV7-2 and TRBJ1-1; D is uncertain. The CDR3 is made up of 13 amino acids. The germline CDR1 and CDR2 sequences are SGHTA and FQGNSA. V was shortened by 2 bases and J by 1 base, with 5 bases between the two germline ends. CDR3 loop: CASSLYQNTEAFF. Here the CDR3 DNA reads TGTGCCAGCAGCTTATATCAGAACACTGAAGCTTTCTTT.

The chain combines TRBV28 with TRBJ1-1; D gene ambiguous. Germline V gene lookup returns CDR1 MDHEN and CDR2 SYDVKM. The CDR3 has 15 amino acids. V lost 3 bases to trimming and J lost 0 bases, with 11 bases between them. The CDR3 sequence: CASSLSRLMNTEAFF. CDR3 nucleotides: TGTGCCAGCAGTTTGAGCAGGCTTATGAACACTGAAGCTTTCTTT. Supplemented by reference TRBV28 and TRBJ1-1, the full variable domain reads DVKVTQSSRYLVKRTGEKVFLECVQDMDHENMFWYRQDPGLGLRLIYFSYDVKMKEKGDIPEGYSVSREKKERFSLILESASTNQTSMYLCASSLSRLMNTEAFFGQGTRLTVV.

This clone was counted a single time. The chain is built from TRBV19 and TRBJ1-5, with no clear D. The ends were cut back, 4 bases at V and 0 bases at J, with 10 bases in the middle. Per the germline V gene, CDR1 is LNHDA and CDR2 is SQIVND (reference sequence). This CDR3 has 15 residues. The CDR3 DNA follows: TGTGCCAGTAGTACGGGCCAGACTAGCAATCAGCCCCAGCATTTT. Translated: CASSTGQTSNQPQHF.

This clone has only one observation. The CDR3 DNA follows: TGTGCCAGCAGCTTGTTCGATTTCGAGAAGAACACTGAAGCTTTCTTT. Encoded protein: CASSLFDFEKNTEAFF. This chain connects TRBV5-6 to TRBJ1-1; no firm D call. The V gene lost 1 base and the J gene lost 1 base, with 14 bases spanning the gap. This CDR3 spans 16 amino acids. CDR1 SGHDT and CDR2 YYEEEE come from the germline V gene. The full variable domain, with the rest looked up from reference TRBV5-6 and TRBJ1-1, is DAGVTQSPTHLIKTRGQQVTLRCSPKSGHDTVSWYQQALGQGPQFIFQYYEEEERQRGNFPDRFSGHQFPNYSSELNVNALLLGDSALYLCASSLFDFEKNTEAFFGQGTRLTVV.

This clone appeared a single time. The chain couples TRBV5-8 to TRBJ1-2, with D possibly TRBD1 on 6 matching bases. The CDR3 runs to 13 residues. From germline, CDR1 is SGHTS and CDR2 YDEGEE. V was pared by 4 bases and J by 4 bases, with 11 bases between. Here the CDR3 DNA reads TGTGCCAGCAGCCTACAGGGTATCTATGGCTACACCTTC. Translated: CASSLQGIYGYTF.

The chain recombines TRBV9 with TRBJ1-6; D possibly corresponds to TRBD1 (6 bases). The V end was cut by 0 bases, the J end by 7 bases, with 11 bases between. In germline, CDR1 is SGDLS, CDR2 YYNGEE. There are 15 residues in the CDR3. The CDR3 DNA is TGTGCCAGCAGCGTAGATCCCCAGGGGAATTCACCCCTCCACTTT. Translation gives CASSVDPQGNSPLHF. The complete variable domain, with remaining parts taken from reference TRBV9 and TRBJ1-6, reads DSGVTQTPKHLITATGQRVTLRCSPRSGDLSVYWYQQSLDQGLQFLIQYYNGEERAKGNILERFSAQQFPDLHSELNLSSLELGDSALYFCASSVDPQGNSPLHFGNGTRLTVT.

The V and J genes are TRBV10-1 and TRBJ1-6; no clear D gene. CDR1 and CDR2 (germline): WNHNN, SYGVQD (reference sequence). There are 20 residues in the CDR3. Trimming cost V 3 bases and J 2 bases, with 23 bases left between them. Written as DNA, the CDR3 is TGCGCCAGCAGTGAAGTGGGGTCCCCCATAAGGGTGGCCTATAATTCACCCCTCCACTTT. This gives the protein CASSEVGSPIRVAYNSPLHF.